What follows describes a single TCR beta chain. The data stem from a study of blood T cell repertoires in COVID-19. Profiled with immunoSEQ multiplex PCR; TCRdb holds only in-frame clones, not every one. The data contain 200,000 to 250,000 clones, 86% of them seen just once; the ten biggest clones take up approximately 2.8%. V lost 3 bases and J 2 bases, leaving 12 bases between the germline ends. Germline CDR1 ENHRY, CDR2 SYGVKD. The CDR3 is 15 amino acids. This sequence joins TRBV10-3 and TRBJ2-3, with D tentatively TRBD2 (6 bases). Material for sequencing was PBMCs or T cells enriched from blood (not recorded which). The TCR comes from a woman in her fifties or sixties in a cohort exposed to, infected with or recovered from COVID-19 (not recorded which). The CDR3 sequence is CAISDPGESTDTQYF. The DNA for the CDR3 is TGTGCCATCAGTGACCCGGGAGAGTCCACAGATACGCAGTATTTT.